Listed here is a single T cell receptor beta chain. The table came from immunoSEQ multiplex PCR; TCRdb's copy has only in-frame clones and leaves some out. The sample shows around 100,000 clones, more than 75% of them seen only once. These data come from a study of blood T cell repertoires in COVID-19. Sequences were obtained from peripheral blood. The TCR comes from a human donor in a cohort sampled during active COVID-19.

In DNA form, the CDR3 reads TGCGCCAGCAGCCAAGATCGGGGGGCTGGAGAAAAACTGTTTTTT. This codes for CASSQDRGAGEKLFF. J is TRBJ1-4 and V is TRBV4-3, with D possibly TRBD1 on 6 matching bases. V was clipped by 0 bases and J by 8 bases, with 13 bases between them. This CDR3 is 15 amino acids long. Germline V gene sequence: CDR1 LGHNA, CDR2 YSLEER.